Listed below are T cell receptor beta chains from one sample, sequenced in a study of T cell repertoires in cytomegalovirus infection. Antigen specificity for these receptors is unknown. A single record per CDR3 protein comes from TCRdb applying MiXCR to the reads. The table shows 350,000 to 400,000 distinct CDR3 sequences, with about 35% occurring only once. The material was cultured PBMCs, obtained from culture after CMV antigen stimulation. These TCRs come from a human donor in good health (CMV status not recorded). Some clones in this sample may be carry-over from other donors' samples. Each CDR3 is given with its conserved first and last residue. A D gene is named only where the DNA matches it firmly. Some rows mark clone size as missing; the rest say once, few, many or name a class of expanded clone.

TRBJ2-5	NA	TRBV10-3	TRBD2	CATYPGLGQETQYF	TGTGCCACTTACCCGGGACTAGGACAAGAGACCCAGTACTTC
TRBJ2-1	NA	TRBV5-6	NA	CASSRRGRSEQFF	TGTGCCAGCAGCAGAAGAGGACGGAGCGAGCAGTTCTTC
TRBJ2-7	few	TRBV6-1	NA	CASSEDDSYSYEQYF	TGTGCCAGCAGTGAAGACGACAGCTATTCCTACGAGCAGTACTTC
TRBJ1-5	NA	TRBV5-4	NA	CASSFYGNSNQPQHF	TGTGCCAGCAGCTTTTACGGGAATAGCAATCAGCCCCAGCATTTT
TRBJ1-3	NA	TRBV7-9	NA	CASSPSGYSGNTIYF	TGTGCCAGCAGCCCATCGGGATACTCTGGAAACACCATATATTTT
TRBJ2-2	NA	TRBV6-5	TRBD2	CASSSKTSGAEPGELFF	TGTGCCAGCAGTTCTAAAACTAGCGGAGCGGAGCCCGGGGAGCTGTTTTTT
TRBJ1-1	NA	TRBV20-1	TRBD1	CSAIDRGANTEAFF	TGCAGTGCCATAGACAGGGGGGCGAACACTGAAGCTTTCTTT
TRBJ2-1	NA	TRBV7-1	NA	CASSGTRNPYHEQFF	TGTGCCAGCAGCGGGACGCGGAACCCATACCATGAGCAGTTCTTC
TRBJ1-1	few	TRBV19	NA	CASSISTLGGTEAFF	TGTGCCAGTAGTATAAGTACCTTGGGAGGCACTGAAGCTTTCTTT
TRBJ2-7	few	TRBV5-6	NA	CASSRQGSYEQYF	TGTGCCAGCAGCCGTCAGGGGAGCTACGAGCAGTACTTC
TRBJ2-1	NA	TRBV2	TRBD2	CASTKLAGGPHEQFF	TGTGCCAGCACCAAACTAGCGGGAGGGCCGCATGAGCAGTTCTTC
TRBJ2-1	once	TRBV2	TRBD2	CASRGLAGDTEQFF	TGTGCCAGCAGGGGACTAGCGGGAGATACTGAGCAGTTCTTC
TRBJ2-3	NA	TRBV28	NA	CASSSRDRARTSDITDTQYF	TGTGCCAGCAGTTCCCGGGACAGGGCCCGGACTAGCGACATCACAGATACGCAGTATTTT
TRBJ2-5	many	TRBV7-2	TRBD2	CASSLDGLAIGTQYF	TGTGCCAGCAGCTTAGACGGACTAGCGATCGGGACCCAGTACTTC
TRBJ2-1	NA	TRBV6-2/TRBV6-3	TRBD2	CASGPTSGRSNEQFF	TGTGCCAGCGGACCCACGAGCGGGAGGAGCAATGAGCAGTTCTTC
TRBJ2-3	many	TRBV7-2	TRBD2	CASSYFTSGSDTQYF	TGTGCCAGCAGCTATTTTACTAGCGGGAGTGATACGCAGTATTTT
TRBJ2-2	many	TRBV7-2	TRBD1	CASSGRQGHGELFF	TGTGCCAGCAGCGGCCGACAGGGCCACGGGGAGCTGTTTTTT
TRBJ2-4	once	TRBV15	NA	CATSRGGTGSDLAKNIQYF	TGTGCCACCAGCAGAGGAGGGACTGGTAGTGACCTAGCCAAAAACATTCAGTACTTC
TRBJ2-1	few	TRBV7-2	NA	CASREGAYNEQFF	TGTGCCAGCCGCGAGGGTGCCTACAATGAGCAGTTCTTC
TRBJ1-2	NA	TRBV28	NA	CASSWGTSNYGYTF	TGTGCCAGCAGTTGGGGGACATCTAACTATGGCTACACCTTC
TRBJ2-3	few	TRBV19	TRBD2	CASSSLASGTGTDTQYF	TGTGCCAGTAGTAGTCTGGCTAGCGGGACCGGCACAGATACGCAGTATTTT
TRBJ1-1	NA	TRBV2	NA	CASSLPTEAFF	TGTGCCAGCAGCCTGCCAACTGAAGCTTTCTTT
TRBJ2-1	NA	TRBV19	TRBD2	CASSIGTSGYNEQFF	TGTGCCAGTAGTATCGGGACTAGCGGCTACAATGAGCAGTTCTTC
TRBJ1-2	few	TRBV7-2	TRBD1	CASSYSLTGGDGYTF	TGTGCCAGCAGCTATTCACTAACAGGGGGCGATGGCTACACCTTC
TRBJ2-1	NA	TRBV5-1	NA	CASSLGQVNEQFF	TGCGCCAGCAGCTTGGGACAGGTCAATGAGCAGTTCTTC
TRBJ2-7	few	TRBV7-2	TRBD1	CASSITGTASYEQYF	TGTGCCAGCAGCATTACCGGGACAGCCTCCTACGAGCAGTACTTC
TRBJ2-1	few	TRBV28	NA	CASSFNPERQFF	TGTGCCAGCAGTTTCAACCCAGAAAGGCAGTTCTTC
TRBJ2-3	NA	TRBV20-1	TRBD2	CSATYYGREADTQYF	TGCAGTGCTACGTACTACGGGCGGGAGGCAGATACGCAGTATTTT
TRBJ2-3	few	TRBV11-2	NA	CASSIGTRVTDTQYF	TGTGCCAGCTCCATCGGGACAAGGGTCACAGATACGCAGTATTTT
TRBJ2-1	NA	TRBV19	TRBD2	CASSSGSRYNEQFF	TGTGCCAGTTCTAGCGGGAGTAGGTACAATGAGCAGTTCTTC
TRBJ1-5	few	TRBV28	NA	CASSFLGNQPQHF	TGTGCCAGCAGTTTCTTGGGTAATCAGCCCCAGCATTTT
TRBJ2-1	NA	TRBV20-1	TRBD2	CSALRPSGGYEQFF	TGCAGTGCTCTCCGTCCCAGCGGGGGCTATGAGCAGTTCTTC
TRBJ2-1	few	TRBV12-3/TRBV12-4	NA	CASRSGLNWGSEQFF	TGTGCCAGCAGGTCGGGACTCAATTGGGGTAGTGAGCAGTTCTTC